The clone carrying this TCR beta chain was counted once. Its specificity is unknown. This table comes from immunoSEQ multiplex PCR, and its TCRdb copy is limited to in-frame clones, with some not included. The table has about 90,000 clones, roughly 93% seen once; the top ten hold roughly 0.18%. This specimen belongs to a study of graft-versus-host responses after intestinal transplantation. Study-wide background: In this cohort, recipients had multivisceral, liver-intestinal, or isolated intestinal transplants. Anti-thymocyte globulin was used for induction in all recipients, who then took tacrolimus and steroids for roughly 3 years.

In germline, CDR1 is LGHNA, CDR2 YSLEER. V was clipped by 6 bases and J by 3 bases, with 16 bases between them. This CDR3 contains 15 residues. Broader study findings: After transplant, early declines in HvG clones were associated with peak levels of circulating GvH clones. High graft-versus-host to host-versus-graft clonal ratios were seen in allografts of patients with graft-donor T cell macrochimerism.

The material was unstimulated CD4+ T cells sorted from spleen or lymph node cells, obtained before transplant. V gene TRBV4-3 combines with J gene TRBJ2-3; D might be TRBD2 (7 bases). This TCR derives from a human donor who was the organ donor for an intestinal transplant. CDR3 DNA: TGCGCCAGCAGTCGGGGAGGGGGGCAAACAGATACGCAGTATTTT. Encoded protein: CASSRGGGQTDTQYF.